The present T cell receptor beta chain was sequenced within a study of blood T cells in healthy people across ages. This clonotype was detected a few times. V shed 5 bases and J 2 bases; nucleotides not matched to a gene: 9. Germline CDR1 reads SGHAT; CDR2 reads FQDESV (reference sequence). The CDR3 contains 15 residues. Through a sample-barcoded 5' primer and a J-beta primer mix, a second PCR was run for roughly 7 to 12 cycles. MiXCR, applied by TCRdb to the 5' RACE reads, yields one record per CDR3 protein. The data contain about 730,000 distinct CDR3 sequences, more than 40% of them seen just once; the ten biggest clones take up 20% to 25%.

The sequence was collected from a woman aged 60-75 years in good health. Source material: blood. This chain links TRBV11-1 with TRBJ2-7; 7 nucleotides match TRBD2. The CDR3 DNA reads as TGTGCCAGCAGCCCCCGGCGGGGGACCCCCTACGAGCAGTACTTC. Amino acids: CASSPRRGTPYEQYF.